The sequence of this T cell receptor (beta chain) was determined in a study of OX40 agonist ivuxolimab in advanced cancers. Across the study: Patients in dose escalation had liver, melanoma, kidney or head and neck cancers. Three partial responders included one hepatocellular carcinoma patient and two cutaneous melanoma patients.

The V gene's germline CDR1 is LNHDA and CDR2 SQIVND (reference sequence). Trimming stripped 7 bases from V and 3 bases from J, with 18 bases between. The CDR3 has 16 residues. Concerning this clone itself: What it binds is unknown.

Only in-frame clones appear in the TCRdb table, and some are missing; sequencing was by immunoSEQ multiplex PCR. The sample lists over 80,000 clones, around 85% seen once, with roughly 5.5% in the top ten. Study-wide results and limits: On average, CD8+ T cells had more expanded clones than CD4+.

Sequenced material: CD4+ or CD8+ T cells sorted from blood, taken in a trial of the OX40 agonist ivuxolimab. The receptor was isolated from an adult with an advanced solid tumor such as melanoma, head and neck, liver or kidney cancer. The V gene is TRBV19, the J gene TRBJ2-2; TRBD2 is a possible D gene (5 bases). CDR3 bases: TGTGCCAGTACTAATCCGCGACTACCAGACACCGGGGAGCTGTTTTTT. Translating it yields CASTNPRLPDTGELFF. Full variable domain (remainder filled in from reference TRBV19 and TRBJ2-2): DGGITQSPKYLFRKEGQNVTLSCEQNLNHDAMYWYRQDPGQGLRLIYYSQIVNDFQKGDIAEGYSVSREKKESFPLTVTSAQKNPTAFYLCASTNPRLPDTGELFFGEGSRLTVL.